The next 12 T cell receptor beta chains were all read from a single sample in a study of PD-1 blockade in mismatch repair-deficient tumors listed by TCRdb under 2017. The time point label on this specimen signifies: peripheral blood 12 weeks after first pembrolizumab dose. The library was generated by the immunoSEQ multiplex PCR assay. Sourced from immuneACCESS, this table was stored by TCRdb with only in-frame sequences that have V and J called. A share of the clones is absent; for the studies checked, an unresolved V gene accounts for under half, and the remainder has no known explanation. This sample lists roughly 25,000 clones; 83% were detected once. The ten most abundant clones make up roughly a fifth of the sample. The material sequenced was peripheral blood, taken 12 weeks after starting pembrolizumab. The origin of the receptors is an adult with mismatch repair-deficient cancer.

This chain links TRBV25-1 with TRBJ2-1; 7 nucleotides line up with TRBD2. After removal of 4 bases from V and 4 bases from J, the junction contained 4 bases not matched to a gene. Germline V gene sequence: CDR1 MGHDK, CDR2 SYGVNS. The CDR3 is made up of 14 amino acids. The CDR3 protein is CASSARGVYNEQFF. The CDR3 region has the DNA TGTGCCAGCAGTGCCCGGGGGGTGTACAATGAGCAGTTCTTC.

This chain connects TRBV4-1 to TRBJ2-3, with D uncertain. Germline CDR1 is MGHRA and CDR2 is YSYEKL. The CDR3 totals 16 residues. Trimming took 0 bases from V and 4 from J, leaving 14 bases between them. CDR3 coding DNA: TGCGCCAGCAGCCAAGATCCCGGAGATTGGGCAGATACGCAGTATTTT. Its translation is CASSQDPGDWADTQYF.

The CDR3: CASSFSPGDTEAFF. CDR3 coding DNA: TGTGCCAGCAGTTTCTCCCCAGGCGACACTGAAGCTTTCTTT. The rearrangement uses TRBV7-2 and TRBJ1-1; D is undetermined. This CDR3 is 14 amino acids long. The V gene's germline CDR1 is SGHTA and CDR2 FQGNSA. Trimming took 6 bases from V and 3 from J, leaving 14 bases between them. Variable domain in full (rest from reference TRBV7-2 and TRBJ1-1): GAGVSQSPSNKVTEKGKDVELRCDPISGHTALYWYRQSLGQGLEFLIYFQGNSAPDKSGLPSDRFSAERTGGSVSTLTIQRTQQEDSAVYLCASSFSPGDTEAFFGQGTRLTVV.

The chain is built from TRBV10-3 and TRBJ2-7; TRBD2 aligns across 8 bases. The CDR3 covers 14 residues. V shed 3 bases and J 3 bases; nucleotides not matched to a gene: 4. Germline CDR1 and CDR2: ENHRY and SYGVKD. The CDR3 loop is CAISETGGYYEQYF. CDR3 DNA sequence: TGTGCCATCAGTGAAACGGGAGGGTACTACGAGCAGTACTTC.

The chain links TRBV20-1 to TRBJ1-1, with TRBD1 identical over 7 bases. Germline CDR1 reads DFQATT; CDR2 reads SNEGSKA (reference sequence). The CDR3 is 11 amino acids. V shed 5 bases, J shed 10 bases, and the junction held 7 bases outside the gene matches. The CDR3 reads CSADTTGTAFF. The CDR3 nucleotides are TGCAGTGCTGACACGACAGGGACAGCTTTCTTT.

The rearrangement uses TRBV28 and TRBJ2-1; 7 bases map to TRBD2. The length of the CDR3 is 15 residues. The V segment lost 5 bases and the J segment 1 base; nucleotides outside the gene matches: 5. Germline lookup yields CDR1 MDHEN and CDR2 SYDVKM. The CDR3 DNA is TGTGCCAGCAGTCTGACTAGCACTTCCTACAATGAGCAGTTCTTC. This gives the protein CASSLTSTSYNEQFF.

The rearrangement links TRBV6-5 to TRBJ2-7, with a tentative D call TRBD2 (5 bases). The germline CDR1 and CDR2 sequences are MNHEY and SVGAGI. CDR3 size: 15 residues. Deletions cut 2 bases from V and 7 bases from J, with 18 bases between. The CDR3 here is CASSYSGEGRREQYF. CDR3 bases: TGTGCCAGCAGTTACAGCGGAGAGGGTCGTCGGGAGCAGTACTTC.

J is TRBJ2-7 and V is TRBV6-6, with 8 bases aligning to TRBD2. CDR1 is MNHNY and CDR2 is SVGAGI in the germline V gene (reference sequence). V gave up 6 bases and J gave up 6 bases; unmatched junction bases: 7. CDR3 length: 13 amino acids. CDR3 nucleotide sequence: TGTGCCAGCAGCCTACGGGAGGGGGGCGAGCAGTACTTC. As protein: CASSLREGGEQYF.

The rearrangement joins TRBV28 to TRBJ2-1; TRBD2 matches at 8 bases. In germline, CDR1 is MDHEN, CDR2 SYDVKM. CDR3 length: 18 amino acids. After removal of 4 bases from V and 6 bases from J, the junction contained 17 bases not matched to a gene. This CDR3 is CASSYNPLDGLAGNEQFF. The CDR3 nucleotides are TGTGCCAGCAGTTATAACCCTCTTGATGGACTAGCTGGCAATGAGCAGTTCTTC.

This chain links TRBV5-4 with TRBJ2-5, with TRBD1 identical over 9 bases. CDR1 SGHNT and CDR2 YYREEE come from the germline V gene (reference sequence). With V trimmed by 3 bases and J by 5 bases, 5 bases remained unmatched. There are 14 residues in the CDR3. The CDR3 here is CASSSGQGGETQYF. The CDR3 DNA follows: TGTGCCAGCAGCTCGGGACAGGGAGGGGAGACCCAGTACTTC. The variable domain in full, with the rest retrieved from reference TRBV5-4 and TRBJ2-5, is ETGVTQSPTHLIKTRGQQVTLRCSSQSGHNTVSWYQQALGQGPQFIFQYYREEENGRGNFPPRFSGLQFPNYSSELNVNALELDDSALYLCASSSGQGGETQYFGPGTRLLVL.

This rearrangement joins TRBV19 to TRBJ2-1; 11 bases are shared with TRBD1. The CDR3 is made up of 14 amino acids. Per the germline V gene, CDR1 is LNHDA and CDR2 is SQIVND (reference sequence). The trim removed 6 bases at V and 7 bases at J, leaving 5 bases unmatched. The CDR3 loop is CASSGTGGPNEQFF. The CDR3, as DNA: TGTGCCAGTAGCGGGACAGGGGGACCGAATGAGCAGTTCTTC.

The CDR3 nucleotides read TGTGCCAAAAACCGCACCGGGGAGCTGTTTTTT. This translates into CAKNRTGELFF. V usage is TRBV6-1 and J usage is TRBJ2-2; no definite D call. V lost 10 bases, J lost 4 bases, and 7 bases lay in between. The CDR3 has 11 amino acids. Germline-derived CDR1 and CDR2 are MNHNS and SASEGT.